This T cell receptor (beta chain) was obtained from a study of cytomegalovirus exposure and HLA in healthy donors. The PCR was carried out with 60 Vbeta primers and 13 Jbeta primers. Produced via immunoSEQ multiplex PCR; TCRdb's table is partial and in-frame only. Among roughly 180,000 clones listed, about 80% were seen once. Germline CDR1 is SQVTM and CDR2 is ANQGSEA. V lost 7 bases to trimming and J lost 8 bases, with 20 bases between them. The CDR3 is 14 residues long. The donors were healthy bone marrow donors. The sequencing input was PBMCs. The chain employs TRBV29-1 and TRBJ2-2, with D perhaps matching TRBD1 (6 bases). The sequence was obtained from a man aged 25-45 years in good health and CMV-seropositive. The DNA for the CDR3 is TGCAGCGGAGGGGCGACAGGCCAAACGGGGGAGCTGTTTTTT. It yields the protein CSGGATGQTGELFF.